Presented here are 5 T cell receptor beta chains from one specimen sequenced in a study of CD8+ T cells in alopecia areata. The sample's treatment: oral pan-JAK inhibitor, 5-10 mg twice daily. Reverse transcribed after extraction, RNA yielded cDNA as the sequencing template. Clones were sequenced by immunoSEQ multiplex PCR, and TCRdb holds only the in-frame ones, with some missing. Of under 300,000 clones detected, approximately 60% appear once; the ten largest clones hold about 0.93%. Sample: CD4+ T cells sorted from blood, taken around week 53, from a patient treated with tofacitinib. These receptors were collected from a human donor with alopecia areata.

This clone was detected only a few times. The gene calls are TRBV30 and TRBJ1-1; D unclear. The CDR3 length is 12 residues. Trimming removed 4 bases from V and 1 base from J, with 7 bases in between. Germline CDR1 is GTSNPN and CDR2 is SVGIG (reference sequence). The chain's CDR3 is CAWTNTNTEAFF. Written as DNA, the CDR3 is TGTGCCTGGACGAACACGAACACTGAAGCTTTCTTT. The full variable domain, in which reference TRBV30 and TRBJ1-1 provide the parts outside the CDR3, is SQTIHQWPATLVQPVGSPLSLECTVEGTSNPNLYWYRQAAGRGLQLLFYSVGIGQISSEVPQNLSASRPQDRQFILSSKKLLLSDSGFYLCAWTNTNTEAFFGQGTRLTVV.

V usage is TRBV7-6 and J usage is TRBJ2-7, with TRBD1 identical over 8 bases. This CDR3 comprises 18 residues. CDR1 SGHVS and CDR2 FNYEAQ come from the germline V gene. V shed 3 bases and J 5 bases; nucleotides not matched to a gene: 18. The CDR3 nucleotides are TGTGCCAGCAGCTTCTATGACAGGGGAAGAGGAACCACCCACGAGCAGTACTTC. This codes for CASSFYDRGRGTTHEQYF.

The V gene is TRBV7-6, the J gene TRBJ2-3, with D tentatively TRBD1 (6 bases). The CDR3 runs to 16 residues. Trimming cost V 2 bases and J 1 base, with 13 bases left between them. Germline V CDR1 and CDR2: SGHVS, FNYEAQ. The DNA of the CDR3 is TGTGCCAGCAGCTTACGGGGCAGGGGAGGCACAGATACGCAGTATTTT. Translated, it gives CASSLRGRGGTDTQYF.

The genes are TRBV2 and TRBJ1-5; no clear D gene. Germline lookup yields CDR1 SNHLY and CDR2 FYNNEI. The CDR3 has 14 amino acids. V was cut by 7 bases and J by 0 bases, with 10 bases left in between. The DNA for the CDR3 is TGTGCCAGCACCCCTGGAAGTAGCAATCAGCCCCAGCATTTT. Translated: CASTPGSSNQPQHF.

The V gene is TRBV4-1, the J gene TRBJ1-6; 8 nucleotides align to TRBD1. The CDR3 consists of 14 residues. The junction had 5 bases not matched to a gene; V was cut back by 3 bases and J by 10 bases. CDR1 is MGHRA and CDR2 is YSYEKL in the germline V gene. The CDR3 DNA follows: TGCGCCAGCAGCCAGCAGACAGGGGTCTCACCCCTCCACTTT. It codes for CASSQQTGVSPLHF.